The source of this TCR beta chain is a study of cytomegalovirus exposure and HLA in healthy donors. General study results and limits: Analyses of presence and absence presupposed an approximately uniform sequencing depth across donors. Across HLA loci, a later analysis found differing TCR association rates, with DRB1 most and HLA-C fewest. In a later analysis, CMV-associated beta chains were mostly HLA-associated, it appeared.

It was with 60 Vbeta and 13 Jbeta primers that the PCR ran. The assay was immunoSEQ multiplex PCR, and TCRdb's table has in-frame clones only and misses some. The sample shows under 250,000 clones, around 73% of them seen only once. The germline V gene has CDR1 SGHDN and CDR2 FVKESK. V lost 0 bases to trimming and J lost 9 bases, with 9 bases between them. The length of the CDR3 is 13 residues. With respect to this clone: Antigen specificity is unknown.

The specimen was PBMCs. The clonotype originates from a male donor in good health and CMV-seronegative. The chain combines TRBV14 with TRBJ2-1; D gene uncertain. The CDR3 DNA sequence: TGTGCCAGCAGCCAAGAACGAGCTAGTGAGCAGTTCTTC. Amino acid sequence: CASSQERASEQFF. Supplemented by reference TRBV14 and TRBJ2-1, the full variable domain reads EAGVTQFPSHSVIEKGQTVTLRCDPISGHDNLYWYRRVMGKEIKFLLHFVKESKQDESGMPNNRFLAERTGGTYSTLKVQPAELEDSGVYFCASSQERASEQFFGPGTRLTVL.